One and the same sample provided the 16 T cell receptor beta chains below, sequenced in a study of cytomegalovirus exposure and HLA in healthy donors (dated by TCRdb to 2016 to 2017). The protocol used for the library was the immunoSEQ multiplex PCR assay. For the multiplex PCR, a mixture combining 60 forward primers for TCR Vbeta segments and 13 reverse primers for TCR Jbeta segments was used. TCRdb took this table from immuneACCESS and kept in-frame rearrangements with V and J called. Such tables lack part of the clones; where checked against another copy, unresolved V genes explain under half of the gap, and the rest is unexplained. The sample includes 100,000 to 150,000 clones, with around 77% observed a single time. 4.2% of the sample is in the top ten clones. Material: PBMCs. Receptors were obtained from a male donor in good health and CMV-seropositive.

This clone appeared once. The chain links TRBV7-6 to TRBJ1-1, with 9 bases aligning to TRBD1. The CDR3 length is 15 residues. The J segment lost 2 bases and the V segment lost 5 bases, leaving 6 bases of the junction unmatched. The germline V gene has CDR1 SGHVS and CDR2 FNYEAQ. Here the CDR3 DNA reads TGTGCCAGCAGCCCTTGGACAGGGGATAACACTGAAGCTTTCTTT. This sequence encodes CASSPWTGDNTEAFF.

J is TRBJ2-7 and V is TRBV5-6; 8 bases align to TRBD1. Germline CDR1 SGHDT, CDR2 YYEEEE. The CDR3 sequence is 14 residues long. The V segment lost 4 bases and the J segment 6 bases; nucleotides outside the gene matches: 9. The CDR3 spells CASSTGTGGGEQYF. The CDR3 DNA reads TGTGCCAGCAGCACCGGGACAGGTGGTGGCGAGCAGTACTTC.

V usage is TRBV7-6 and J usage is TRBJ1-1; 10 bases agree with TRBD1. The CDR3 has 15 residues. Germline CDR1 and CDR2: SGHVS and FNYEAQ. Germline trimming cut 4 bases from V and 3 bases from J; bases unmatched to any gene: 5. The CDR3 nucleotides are TGTGCCAGCAGCTCCGACGGGACAGGGGACACTGAAGCTTTCTTT. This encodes CASSSDGTGDTEAFF. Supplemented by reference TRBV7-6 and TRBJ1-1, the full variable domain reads GAGVSQSPRYKVTKRGQDVALRCDPISGHVSLYWYRQALGQGPEFLTYFNYEAQQDKSGLPNDRFSAERPEGSISTLTIQRTEQRDSAMYRCASSSDGTGDTEAFFGQGTRLTVV.

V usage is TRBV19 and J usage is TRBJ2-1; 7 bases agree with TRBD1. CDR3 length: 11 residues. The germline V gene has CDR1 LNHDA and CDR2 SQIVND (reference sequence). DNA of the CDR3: TGTGCTCTAACAGGGGTCTGTGAGCAGTTCTTC. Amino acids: CALTGVCEQFF.

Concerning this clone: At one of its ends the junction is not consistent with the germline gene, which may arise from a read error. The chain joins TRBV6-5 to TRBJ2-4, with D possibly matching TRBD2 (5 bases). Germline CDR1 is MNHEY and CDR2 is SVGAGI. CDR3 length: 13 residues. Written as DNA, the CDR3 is TGTGCCAGCAGCTGGGGTCGGGGAAACAGTCAGTACTTC. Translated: CASSWGRGNSQYF.

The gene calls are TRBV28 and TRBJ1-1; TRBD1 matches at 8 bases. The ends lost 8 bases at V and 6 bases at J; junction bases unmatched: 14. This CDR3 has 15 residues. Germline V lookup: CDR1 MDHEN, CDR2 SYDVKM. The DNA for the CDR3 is TGTGCCAGCGGGGCTGTACAGGGGGGGGAGGCTGAAGCTTTCTTT. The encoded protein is CASGAVQGGEAEAFF.

DNA of the CDR3: TGCAGCGTTGACTCAGAAGCTAACTATGGCTACACCTTC. Translating it yields CSVDSEANYGYTF. V gene TRBV29-1 combines with J gene TRBJ1-2, with no clear D. The CDR3 runs to 13 residues. Germline CDR1 SQVTM, CDR2 ANQGSEA. Trimming cost V 3 bases and J 0 bases, with 8 bases left between them. Full variable domain (remainder filled in from reference TRBV29-1 and TRBJ1-2): SAVISQKPSRDICQRGTSLTIQCQVDSQVTMMFWYRQQPGQSLTLIATANQGSEATYESGFVIDKFPISRPNLTFSTLTVSNMSPEDSSIYLCSVDSEANYGYTFGSGTRLTVV.

The DNA for the CDR3 is TGTGCCAGCAGCTTCGGGACAGAGAAAACTGAAGCTTTCTTT. This sequence encodes CASSFGTEKTEAFF. V and J are TRBV7-2 and TRBJ1-1; 7 bases match TRBD1. V was clipped by 3 bases and J by 5 bases; unmatched bases: 6. The CDR3 runs 14 residues. The V gene's germline CDR1 is SGHTA and CDR2 FQGNSA.

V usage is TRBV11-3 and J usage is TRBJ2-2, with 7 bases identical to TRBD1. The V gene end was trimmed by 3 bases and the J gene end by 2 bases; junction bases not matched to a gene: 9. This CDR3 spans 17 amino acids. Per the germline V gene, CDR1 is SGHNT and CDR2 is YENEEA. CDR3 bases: TGTGCCAGCAGCTTTACGGACAGGTGGGCCAACACCGGGGAGCTGTTTTTT. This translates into CASSFTDRWANTGELFF.

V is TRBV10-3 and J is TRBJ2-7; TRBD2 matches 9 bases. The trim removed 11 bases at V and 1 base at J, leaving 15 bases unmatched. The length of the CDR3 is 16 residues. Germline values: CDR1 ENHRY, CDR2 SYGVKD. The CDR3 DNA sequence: TGTGCCGTTGGCACTCATAGCGGGAGAGGGTCCTACGAGCAGTACTTC. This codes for CAVGTHSGRGSYEQYF.

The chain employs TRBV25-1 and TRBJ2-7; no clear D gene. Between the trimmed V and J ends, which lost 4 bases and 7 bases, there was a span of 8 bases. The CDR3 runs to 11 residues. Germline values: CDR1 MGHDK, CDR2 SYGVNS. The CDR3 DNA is TGTGCCAGCAGTGGGCTCCAGGAGCAGTACTTC. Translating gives CASSGLQEQYF.

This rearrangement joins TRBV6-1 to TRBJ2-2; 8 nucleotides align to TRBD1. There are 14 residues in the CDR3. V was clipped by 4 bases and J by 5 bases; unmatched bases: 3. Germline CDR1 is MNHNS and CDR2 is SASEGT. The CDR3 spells CASSVQGATGELFF. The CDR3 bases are TGTGCCAGCAGTGTCCAGGGGGCAACCGGGGAGCTGTTTTTT.

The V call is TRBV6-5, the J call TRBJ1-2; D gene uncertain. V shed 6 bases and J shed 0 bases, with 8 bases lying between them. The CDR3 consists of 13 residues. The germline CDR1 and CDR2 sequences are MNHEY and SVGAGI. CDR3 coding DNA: TGTGCCAGCAGAGGAGGGACTAACTATGGCTACACCTTC. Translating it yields CASRGGTNYGYTF.

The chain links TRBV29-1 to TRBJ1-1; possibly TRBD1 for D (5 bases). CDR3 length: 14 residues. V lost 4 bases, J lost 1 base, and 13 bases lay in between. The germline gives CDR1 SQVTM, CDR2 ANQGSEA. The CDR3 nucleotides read TGCAGCGTTGGATCAGGGACTAAGAACACTGAAGCTTTCTTT. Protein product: CSVGSGTKNTEAFF. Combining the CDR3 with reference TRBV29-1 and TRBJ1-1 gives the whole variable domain SAVISQKPSRDICQRGTSLTIQCQVDSQVTMMFWYRQQPGQSLTLIATANQGSEATYESGFVIDKFPISRPNLTFSTLTVSNMSPEDSSIYLCSVGSGTKNTEAFFGQGTRLTVV.

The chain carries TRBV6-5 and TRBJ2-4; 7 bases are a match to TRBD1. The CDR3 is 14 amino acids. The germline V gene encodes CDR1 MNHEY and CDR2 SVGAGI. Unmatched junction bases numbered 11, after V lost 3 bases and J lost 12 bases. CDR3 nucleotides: TGTGCCAGCAGTTATGCCGACAGGGTCGACAGTCAGTACTTC. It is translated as CASSYADRVDSQYF.

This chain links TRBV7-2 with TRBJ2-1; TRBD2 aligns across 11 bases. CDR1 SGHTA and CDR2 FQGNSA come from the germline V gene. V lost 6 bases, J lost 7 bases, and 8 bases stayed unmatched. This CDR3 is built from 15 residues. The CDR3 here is CASRSASGGPNEQFF. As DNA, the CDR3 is TGTGCCAGCAGATCCGCTAGCGGGGGGCCGAATGAGCAGTTCTTC.